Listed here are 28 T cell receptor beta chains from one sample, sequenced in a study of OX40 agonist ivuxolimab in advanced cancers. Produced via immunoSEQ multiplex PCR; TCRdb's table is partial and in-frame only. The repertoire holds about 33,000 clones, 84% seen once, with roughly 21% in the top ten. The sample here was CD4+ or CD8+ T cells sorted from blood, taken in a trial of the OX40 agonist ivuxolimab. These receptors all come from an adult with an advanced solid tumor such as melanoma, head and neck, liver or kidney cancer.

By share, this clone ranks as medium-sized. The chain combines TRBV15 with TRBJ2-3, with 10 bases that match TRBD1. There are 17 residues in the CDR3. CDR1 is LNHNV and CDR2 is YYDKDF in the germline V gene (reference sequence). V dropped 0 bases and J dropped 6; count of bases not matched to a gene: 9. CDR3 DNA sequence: TGTGCCACCAGCAGAGACATTGACAGGGGGCGTTGGGATACGCAGTATTTT. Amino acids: CATSRDIDRGRWDTQYF.

CDR3 protein: CASSPRGRFTDTQYF. DNA of the CDR3: TGCGCCAGCAGCCCGAGGGGCCGCTTCACAGATACGCAGTATTTT. This sequence joins TRBV5-1 and TRBJ2-3; D assignment may be TRBD1 or TRBD2 (5 bases each). Germline-derived CDR1 and CDR2 are SGHRS and YFSETQ. The CDR3 has 15 amino acids. With 4 bases removed from V and 2 bases from J, the gap between germline ends came to 14 bases.

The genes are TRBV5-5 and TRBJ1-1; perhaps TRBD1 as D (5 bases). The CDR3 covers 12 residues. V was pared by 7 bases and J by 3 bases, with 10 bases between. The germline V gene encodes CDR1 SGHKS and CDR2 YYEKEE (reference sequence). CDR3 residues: CASALGDTEAFF. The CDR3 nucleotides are TGTGCCAGCGCCTTAGGGGACACTGAAGCTTTCTTT.

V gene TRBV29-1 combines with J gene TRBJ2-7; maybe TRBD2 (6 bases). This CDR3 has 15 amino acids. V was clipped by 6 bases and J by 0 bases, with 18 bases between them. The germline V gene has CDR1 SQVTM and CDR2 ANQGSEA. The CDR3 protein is CSVGGAGRSSYEQYF. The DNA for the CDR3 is TGCAGCGTCGGGGGAGCTGGGAGGAGCTCCTACGAGCAGTACTTC.

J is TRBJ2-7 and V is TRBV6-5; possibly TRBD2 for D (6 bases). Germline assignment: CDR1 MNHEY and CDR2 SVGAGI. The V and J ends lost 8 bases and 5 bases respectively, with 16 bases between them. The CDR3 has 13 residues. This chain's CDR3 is CASRPGEIHEQYF. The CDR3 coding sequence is TGTGCCAGCCGCCCGGGAGAGATCCACGAGCAGTACTTC.

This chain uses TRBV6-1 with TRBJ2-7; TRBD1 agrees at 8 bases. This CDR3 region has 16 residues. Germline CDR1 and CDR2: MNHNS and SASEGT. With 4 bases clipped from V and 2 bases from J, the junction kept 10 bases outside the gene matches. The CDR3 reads CASSVTPAGGPYEQYF. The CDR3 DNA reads TGTGCCAGCAGTGTAACGCCCGCAGGGGGCCCCTACGAGCAGTACTTC.

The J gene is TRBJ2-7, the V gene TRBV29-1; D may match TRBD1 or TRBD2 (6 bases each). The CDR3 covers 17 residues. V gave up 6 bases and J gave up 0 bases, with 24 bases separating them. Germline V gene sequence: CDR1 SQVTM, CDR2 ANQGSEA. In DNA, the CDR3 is TGCAGCGTGCAAGGGTCCTTGGGGGGCACCAGCTCCTACGAGCAGTACTTC. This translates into CSVQGSLGGTSSYEQYF.

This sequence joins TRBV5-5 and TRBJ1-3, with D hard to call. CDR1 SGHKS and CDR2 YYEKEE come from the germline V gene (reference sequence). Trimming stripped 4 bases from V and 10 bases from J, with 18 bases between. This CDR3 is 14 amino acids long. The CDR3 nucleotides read TGTGCCAGCAGCCCGGGAGCTGGCACGGGGACCATATATTTT. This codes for CASSPGAGTGTIYF.

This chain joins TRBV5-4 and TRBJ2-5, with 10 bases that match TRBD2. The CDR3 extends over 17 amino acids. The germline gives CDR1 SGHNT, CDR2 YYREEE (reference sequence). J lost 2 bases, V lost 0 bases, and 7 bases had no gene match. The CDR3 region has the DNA TGTGCCAGCAGCTTGGGGCTAGCGGGAGTAAGGCAAGAGACCCAGTACTTC. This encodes CASSLGLAGVRQETQYF.

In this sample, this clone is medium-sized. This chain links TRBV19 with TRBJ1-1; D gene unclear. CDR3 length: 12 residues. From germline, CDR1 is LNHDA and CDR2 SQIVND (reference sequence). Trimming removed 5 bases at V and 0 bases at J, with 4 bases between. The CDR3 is CASSDLNTEAFF. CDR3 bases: TGTGCCAGTAGTGACTTGAACACTGAAGCTTTCTTT.

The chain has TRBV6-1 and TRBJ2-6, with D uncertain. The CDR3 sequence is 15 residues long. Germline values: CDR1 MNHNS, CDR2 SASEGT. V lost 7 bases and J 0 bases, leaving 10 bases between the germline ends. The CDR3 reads CASIPRSSGANVLTF. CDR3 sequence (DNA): TGTGCCAGCATACCCAGGAGCTCTGGGGCCAACGTCCTGACTTTC.

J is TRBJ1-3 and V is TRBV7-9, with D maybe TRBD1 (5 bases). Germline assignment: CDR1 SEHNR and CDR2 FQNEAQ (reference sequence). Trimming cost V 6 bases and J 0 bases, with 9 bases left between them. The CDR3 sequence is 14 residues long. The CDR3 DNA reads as TGTGCCAGCAGGGGAGGGGTCTCTGGAAACACCATATATTTT. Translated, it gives CASRGGVSGNTIYF.

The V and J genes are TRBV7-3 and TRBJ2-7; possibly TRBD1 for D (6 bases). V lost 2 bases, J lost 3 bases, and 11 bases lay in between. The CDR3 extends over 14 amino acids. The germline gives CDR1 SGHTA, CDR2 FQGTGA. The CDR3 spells CASSLGPGDYEQYF. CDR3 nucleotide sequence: TGTGCCAGCAGCTTAGGCCCAGGGGACTACGAGCAGTACTTC.

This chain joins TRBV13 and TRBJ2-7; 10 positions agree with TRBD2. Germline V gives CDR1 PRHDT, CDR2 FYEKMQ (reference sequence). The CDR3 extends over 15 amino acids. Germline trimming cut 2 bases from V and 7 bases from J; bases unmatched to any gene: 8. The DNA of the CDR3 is TGTGCCAGCAGCTTATTAGCTAGCGGGAGAACTGAGCAGTACTTC. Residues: CASSLLASGRTEQYF.

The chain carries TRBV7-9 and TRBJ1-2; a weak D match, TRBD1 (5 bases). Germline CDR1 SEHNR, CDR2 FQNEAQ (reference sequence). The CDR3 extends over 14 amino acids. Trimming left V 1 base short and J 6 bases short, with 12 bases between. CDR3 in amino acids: CASSLGGPGHGYTF. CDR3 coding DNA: TGTGCCAGCAGCTTAGGCGGACCAGGGCATGGCTACACCTTC.

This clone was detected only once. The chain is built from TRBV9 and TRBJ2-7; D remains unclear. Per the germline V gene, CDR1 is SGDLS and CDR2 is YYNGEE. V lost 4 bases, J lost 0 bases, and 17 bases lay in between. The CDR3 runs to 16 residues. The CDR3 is CASSPLRAVSSYEQYF. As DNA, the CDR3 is TGTGCCAGCAGCCCCCTCCGGGCCGTAAGCTCCTACGAGCAGTACTTC.

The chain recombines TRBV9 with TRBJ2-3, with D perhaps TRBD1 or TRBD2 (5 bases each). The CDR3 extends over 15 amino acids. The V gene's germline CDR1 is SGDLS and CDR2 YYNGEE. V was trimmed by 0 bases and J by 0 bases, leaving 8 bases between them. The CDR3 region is CASSVGGPSTDTQYF. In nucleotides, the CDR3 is TGTGCCAGCAGCGTAGGGGGACCCAGCACAGATACGCAGTATTTT.

The CDR3 reads CSGREGEFYEQYF. CDR3 in DNA: TGCAGCGGAAGAGAAGGGGAATTCTACGAGCAGTACTTC. The chain uses TRBV29-1 and TRBJ2-7, with D maybe TRBD1 (5 bases). Per the germline V gene, CDR1 is SQVTM and CDR2 is ANQGSEA. The CDR3 length is 13 residues. The V end was cut by 7 bases, the J end by 3 bases, with 16 bases between.

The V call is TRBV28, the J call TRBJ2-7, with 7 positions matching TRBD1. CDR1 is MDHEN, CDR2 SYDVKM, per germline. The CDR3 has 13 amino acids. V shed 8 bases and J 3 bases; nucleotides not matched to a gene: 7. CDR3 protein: CASLLRDSYEQYF. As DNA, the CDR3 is TGTGCCAGCCTCCTCCGGGACAGCTACGAGCAGTACTTC.

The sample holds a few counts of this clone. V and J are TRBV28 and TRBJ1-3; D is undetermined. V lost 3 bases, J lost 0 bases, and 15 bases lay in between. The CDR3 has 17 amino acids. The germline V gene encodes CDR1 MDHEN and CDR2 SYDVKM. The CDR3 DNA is TGTGCCAGCAGTTTGCTCAGGAACCGGAGCTCTGGAAACACCATATATTTT. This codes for CASSLLRNRSSGNTIYF.

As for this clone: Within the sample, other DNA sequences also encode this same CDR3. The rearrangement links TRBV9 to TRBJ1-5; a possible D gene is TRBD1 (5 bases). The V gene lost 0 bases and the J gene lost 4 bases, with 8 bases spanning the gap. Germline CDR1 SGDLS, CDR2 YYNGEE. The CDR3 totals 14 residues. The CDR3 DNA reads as TGTGCCAGCAGCGTAGGGGGCAGTAATCAGCCCCAGCATTTT. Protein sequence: CASSVGGSNQPQHF.

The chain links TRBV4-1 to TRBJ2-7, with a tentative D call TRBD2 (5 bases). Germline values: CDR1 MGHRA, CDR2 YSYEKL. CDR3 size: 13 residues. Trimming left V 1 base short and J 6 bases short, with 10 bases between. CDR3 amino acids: CASSQGSGFEQYF. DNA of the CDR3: TGCGCCAGCAGCCAAGGAAGCGGATTCGAGCAGTACTTC.

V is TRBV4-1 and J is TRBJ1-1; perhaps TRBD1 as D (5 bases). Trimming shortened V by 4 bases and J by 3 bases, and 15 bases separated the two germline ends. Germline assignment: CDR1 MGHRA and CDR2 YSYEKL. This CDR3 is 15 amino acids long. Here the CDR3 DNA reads TGCGCCAGCAGCCCTCCCCGGGGGATCGACACTGAAGCTTTCTTT. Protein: CASSPPRGIDTEAFF.

The CDR3 DNA follows: TGTGCCAGCACCCCCGGGACCTGGAACACCGGGGAGCTGTTTTTT. Amino acid sequence: CASTPGTWNTGELFF. The chain uses TRBV27 and TRBJ2-2; the D gene could be TRBD1 or TRBD2 (5 bases each). This CDR3 is built from 15 residues. Germline CDR1 and CDR2: MNHEY and SMNVEV (reference sequence). The V end was cut by 7 bases, the J end by 1 base, with 13 bases between.

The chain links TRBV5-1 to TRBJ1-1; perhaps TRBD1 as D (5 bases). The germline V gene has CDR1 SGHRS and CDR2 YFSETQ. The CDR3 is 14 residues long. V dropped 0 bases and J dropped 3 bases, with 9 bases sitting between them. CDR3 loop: CASSLAGGDTEAFF. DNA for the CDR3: TGCGCCAGCAGCTTGGCGGGGGGTGACACTGAAGCTTTCTTT.

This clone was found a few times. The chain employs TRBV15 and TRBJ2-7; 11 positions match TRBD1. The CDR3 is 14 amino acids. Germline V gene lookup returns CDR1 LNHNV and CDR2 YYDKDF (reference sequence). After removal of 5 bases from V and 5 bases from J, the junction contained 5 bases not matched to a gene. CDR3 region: CATSLDRGPHEQYF. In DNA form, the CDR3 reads TGTGCCACCAGCTTGGACAGGGGGCCCCACGAGCAGTACTTC.

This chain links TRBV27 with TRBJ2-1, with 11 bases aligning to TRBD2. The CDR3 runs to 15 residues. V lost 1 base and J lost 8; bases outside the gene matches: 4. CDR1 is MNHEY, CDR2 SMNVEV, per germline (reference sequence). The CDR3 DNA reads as TGTGCCAGCAGTTTATTACTAGCGGGAGTCTATGAGCAGTTCTTC. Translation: CASSLLLAGVYEQFF.

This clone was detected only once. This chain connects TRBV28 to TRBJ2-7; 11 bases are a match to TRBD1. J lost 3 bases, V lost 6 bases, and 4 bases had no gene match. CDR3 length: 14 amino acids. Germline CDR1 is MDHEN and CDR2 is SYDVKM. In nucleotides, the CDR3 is TGTGCCAGCAGGGCCGGGACAGGGGGCTACGAGCAGTACTTC. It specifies CASRAGTGGYEQYF.